Below are 29 T cell receptor beta chains sequenced from a single sample in a study of T cells in Graves' hyperthyroidism and ophthalmopathy. Amplification targeted TCR beta CDR3 regions from RNA transcripts. Initially, a first-round RT-PCR of the TCR CDR3 employed the HTBI primer set. TCRdb redid the calling of the multiplex PCR reads with MiXCR, one entry per CDR3 protein. The data hold around 340,000 distinct CDR3 sequences, with around 13% observed a single time. Sequenced material: blood. The receptor source for this set is a woman aged 30 to 39 with Graves' hyperthyroidism.

This clonotype was observed many times. This chain links TRBV20-1 with TRBJ2-1, with TRBD2 identical over 11 bases. CDR1 DFQATT and CDR2 SNEGSKA come from the germline V gene (reference sequence). The CDR3 has 16 amino acids. V dropped 4 bases and J dropped 4; count of bases not matched to a gene: 9. The CDR3 region is CSAIPAGTSGYNEQFF. As DNA, the CDR3 is TGCAGTGCTATCCCCGCCGGGACTAGCGGATACAATGAGCAGTTCTTC.

This chain joins TRBV7-9 and TRBJ2-3; the D call may be TRBD1 or TRBD2 (5 bases each). The CDR3 length is 17 residues. With 3 bases removed from V and 6 bases from J, the gap between germline ends came to 22 bases. Germline CDR1 SEHNR, CDR2 FQNEAQ (reference sequence). The CDR3 region is CASSLARKTAEGDTQYF. The CDR3 nucleotides read TGTGCCAGCAGCTTGGCTAGAAAGACAGCGGAAGGGGATACGCAGTATTTT.

The chain carries TRBV2 and TRBJ2-3, with no clear D. The CDR3 is 16 residues long. V shed 2 bases and J shed 2 bases, with 14 bases lying between them. Germline assignment: CDR1 SNHLY and CDR2 FYNNEI. The CDR3 region has the DNA TGTGCCAGCAGTGAATGGGCTAGTGGTCTCACAGATACGCAGTATTTT. This gives the protein CASSEWASGLTDTQYF.

This clonotype was observed many times. The rearrangement joins TRBV7-8 to TRBJ2-3; TRBD1 matches at 9 bases. The CDR3 extends over 23 amino acids. The V segment lost 5 bases and the J segment 3 bases; nucleotides outside the gene matches: 30. Germline lookup yields CDR1 SGHVS and CDR2 FQNEAQ. The CDR3 spells CASSNQPKPGTGYRLPGTDTQYF. CDR3 DNA: TGTGCCAGCAGCAATCAACCCAAACCCGGGACAGGGTATCGTCTGCCAGGAACAGATACGCAGTATTTT. Full variable domain (outside the CDR3, taken from reference TRBV7-8 and TRBJ2-3): GAGVSQSPRYKVAKRGQDVALRCDPISGHVSLFWYQQALGQGPEFLTYFQNEAQLDKSGLPSDRFFAERPEGSVSTLKIQRTQQEDSAVYLCASSNQPKPGTGYRLPGTDTQYFGPGTRLTVL.

This clonotype was seen a few times. V and J are TRBV12-3 or TRBV12-4 and TRBJ2-1, with unresolved D. This CDR3 spans 15 amino acids. Trimming left V 6 bases short and J 0 bases short, with 12 bases between. CDR3 DNA: TGTGCCAGCAGCCACGACTTTTCCTCCTACAATGAGCAGTTCTTC. Translation: CASSHDFSSYNEQFF.

The chain combines TRBV25-1 with TRBJ1-1; no reliable D call. The V gene lost 2 bases and the J gene lost 0 bases, with 13 bases spanning the gap. This CDR3 is 16 amino acids long. Germline-derived CDR1 and CDR2 are MGHDK and SYGVNS. CDR3 DNA sequence: TGTGCCAGCAGTGAAGATTTCGGACGGCTGAACACTGAAGCTTTCTTT. Amino acid sequence: CASSEDFGRLNTEAFF.

The table lists this clonotype with many counts. This chain joins TRBV28 and TRBJ2-3, with 11 bases that match TRBD2. The CDR3 has 17 residues. Losses at the gene ends were 5 bases for V and 4 bases for J; bases not matched to a gene: 11. Germline V lookup: CDR1 MDHEN, CDR2 SYDVKM. CDR3 amino acids: CASSLFRSGRVPDTQYF. The CDR3 region has the DNA TGTGCCAGCAGTCTCTTTCGTAGCGGGAGGGTACCAGATACGCAGTATTTT.

A remark on this clonotype: Because it lacks the conserved phenylalanine or tryptophan at the end, this CDR3 is likely a read error. The rearrangement uses TRBV20-1 and TRBJ2-1, with D possibly being TRBD2 (6 bases). V was trimmed by 3 bases and J by 0 bases, leaving 9 bases between them. There are 14 residues in the CDR3. The V gene's germline CDR1 is DFQATT and CDR2 SNEGSKA (reference sequence). CDR3 bases: TGCAGTGCTAGTGTAGCGGTCTCCTACAATGAGCAGTTCTGC. Translating it yields CSASVAVSYNEQFC.

This clonotype was counted a few times. The gene calls are TRBV6-1 and TRBJ2-5; D perhaps matches TRBD1 (6 bases). The germline V gene has CDR1 MNHNS and CDR2 SASEGT. The CDR3 is made up of 14 amino acids. V was shortened by 6 bases and J by 2 bases, with 13 bases between the two germline ends. As DNA, the CDR3 is TGTGCCAGCAGCACGACAGGCCCTCAAGAGACCCAGTACTTC. Amino acids: CASSTTGPQETQYF.

This clonotype was counted ten times or more. The V and J genes are TRBV7-9 and TRBJ2-1, with 7 bases that match TRBD2. This CDR3 has 12 residues. V was clipped by 7 bases and J by 7 bases; unmatched bases: 4. Germline loops: CDR1 SEHNR, CDR2 FQNEAQ (reference sequence). The CDR3, as DNA: TGTGCCAGCACTATGGGGGGGAATGAGCAGTTCTTC. Residues: CASTMGGNEQFF.

This sequence joins TRBV6-1 and TRBJ2-7; D is perhaps TRBD1 (5 bases). Germline assignment: CDR1 MNHNS and CDR2 SASEGT. The CDR3 loop spans 12 amino acids. V was pared by 11 bases and J by 4 bases, with 15 bases between. The CDR3 nucleotides are TGTGCCGGCACTAACACAGGTTACGAGCAGTACTTC. Translated, it gives CAGTNTGYEQYF.

The chain employs TRBV11-2 and TRBJ2-7; D unresolved. The germline V gene encodes CDR1 SGHAT and CDR2 FQNNGV. V shed 3 bases and J shed 2 bases, with 8 bases lying between them. The CDR3 contains 13 residues. The CDR3 DNA sequence: TGTGCCAGCAGCTTTGCCCAAACCTACGAGCAGTACTTC. Encoded protein: CASSFAQTYEQYF. The whole variable domain, filled in from reference TRBV11-2 and TRBJ2-7, reads EAGVAQSPRYKIIEKRQSVAFWCNPISGHATLYWYQQILGQGPKLLIQFQNNGVVDDSQLPKDRFSAERLKGVDSTLKIQPAKLEDSAVYLCASSFAQTYEQYFGPGTRLTVT.

This clonotype came up many times. The gene calls are TRBV11-2 and TRBJ1-4, with TRBD1 as a possible D gene (6 bases). Per the germline V gene, CDR1 is SGHAT and CDR2 is FQNNGV. V was clipped by 4 bases and J by 5 bases, with 20 bases between them. The CDR3 covers 17 residues. The DNA of the CDR3 is TGTGCCAGCAGCTCCTCGGGGTGGCGGGGACAAAATGAAAAACTGTTTTTT. It translates to CASSSSGWRGQNEKLFF.

The rearrangement links TRBV20-1 to TRBJ2-2; D gene unclear. CDR1 is DFQATT and CDR2 is SNEGSKA in the germline V gene (reference sequence). The CDR3 runs to 13 residues. Trimming took off 0 bases at V and 7 bases at J, with 9 bases between the two ends. CDR3 region: CSARDPLHGELFF. CDR3 coding DNA: TGCAGTGCTAGAGATCCCCTGCACGGGGAGCTGTTTTTT.

There are many counts of this clonotype. V and J are TRBV7-9 and TRBJ1-4; 7 bases line up with TRBD1. The CDR3 sequence is 14 residues long. The V and J ends lost 5 bases and 7 bases, in that order; junction bases with no gene match: 7. CDR1 and CDR2 (germline): SEHNR, FQNEAQ (reference sequence). The CDR3 region is CASSAQGIFEKLFF. The CDR3 DNA follows: TGTGCCAGCAGCGCACAGGGGATTTTTGAAAAACTGTTTTTT.

A note on this clonotype: This may be a read error, as it is one base from a much larger clone. The conserved closing phenylalanine or tryptophan is absent in this CDR3, likely reflecting a read error. The V call is TRBV7-8, the J call TRBJ2-3; D is undetermined. Germline V gives CDR1 SGHVS, CDR2 FQNEAQ. V dropped 3 bases and J dropped 5 bases, with 9 bases sitting between them. This CDR3 contains 13 residues. In DNA, the CDR3 is TGTGCCAGCAGCTTTTTTGGCGGAGATACGCAGTATTCT. This codes for CASSFFGGDTQYS.

This clonotype appeared a few times. The chain recombines TRBV7-8 with TRBJ2-4; 8 bases fit TRBD2. The J segment lost 8 bases and the V segment lost 2 bases, leaving 14 bases of the junction unmatched. The CDR3 spans 17 residues. CDR1 and CDR2 from the germline V gene are SGHVS and FQNEAQ. The CDR3 region has the DNA TGTGCCAGCAGCTTACAAACCGGGACTAGTCGTCCCGACATTCAGTACTTC. Its protein product is CASSLQTGTSRPDIQYF.

This clonotype showed up many times. This chain uses TRBV4-3 with TRBJ1-1; no reliable D call. V was trimmed by 0 bases and J by 0 bases, leaving 5 bases between them. CDR1 and CDR2 from the germline V gene are LGHNA and YSLEER. The CDR3 spans 14 residues. The CDR3 is CASSQERLNTEAFF. The CDR3 DNA follows: TGCGCCAGCAGCCAAGAACGGTTGAACACTGAAGCTTTCTTT.

Notes on this clonotype: It may be a read error: a sequence one base away is much more abundant. The chain is built from TRBV28 and TRBJ2-7, with TRBD2 matching 12 bases. The CDR3 spans 15 residues. V was clipped by 2 bases and J by 7 bases; unmatched bases: 6. Germline assignment: CDR1 MDHEN and CDR2 SYDVKM. The CDR3 nucleotides are TGTGCCAGCAGTTTACTGACTAGCGGGGGACTAGAGCAGTACTTC. Translated, it gives CASSLLTSGGLEQYF.

This clonotype was picked up a small number of times. The genes are TRBV27 and TRBJ1-4, with D unresolved. The V gene's germline CDR1 is MNHEY and CDR2 SMNVEV (reference sequence). This CDR3 has 18 residues. V lost 6 bases and J lost 10, with 30 bases in between. CDR3 sequence reads: CASSARMVTGTASGKLFF. For the CDR3, the DNA is TGTGCCAGCAGCGCCAGAATGGTTACGGGTACAGCTTCTGGAAAACTGTTTTTT.

There are many counts of this clonotype. The gene calls are TRBV24-1 and TRBJ2-5; 11 bases fit TRBD2. Per germline, CDR1 KGHDR and CDR2 SFDVKD. The length of the CDR3 is 15 residues. Germline trimming cut 9 bases from V and 3 bases from J; bases unmatched to any gene: 8. The CDR3 DNA reads as TGTGCCACCCCGATAGCGGGAGGGTGGGAAGAGACCCAGTACTTC. It specifies CATPIAGGWEETQYF.

The chain recombines TRBV7-9 with TRBJ2-2; 7 nucleotides match TRBD2. J lost 5 bases, V lost 2 bases, and 8 bases had no gene match. From germline, CDR1 is SEHNR and CDR2 FQNEAQ (reference sequence). The CDR3 is 16 amino acids. CDR3 nucleotide sequence: TGTGCCAGCAGCTTATCCGGCGGGAGTGGAACCGGGGAGCTGTTTTTT. Its protein product is CASSLSGGSGTGELFF.

This clonotype showed up many times. The chain carries TRBV27 and TRBJ1-5; a weak D match, TRBD1 (6 bases). This CDR3 region has 15 residues. Germline V gene sequence: CDR1 MNHEY, CDR2 SMNVEV (reference sequence). With 4 bases removed from V and 4 bases from J, the gap between germline ends came to 14 bases. In DNA form, the CDR3 reads TGTGCCAGCAGTTCCGACGGGGGCAGGAATCAGCCCCAGCATTTT. Translating gives CASSSDGGRNQPQHF.

This clonotype was seen repeatedly, ten times or more. The V gene is TRBV5-1, the J gene TRBJ2-7, with D tentatively TRBD2 (5 bases). This CDR3 has 13 amino acids. The germline V gene has CDR1 SGHRS and CDR2 YFSETQ. V lost 0 bases and J 6 bases, leaving 10 bases between the germline ends. The CDR3 coding sequence is TGCGCCAGCAGCTTGGGCGGGCAAGGCGAGCAGTACTTC. Its protein is CASSLGGQGEQYF.

V usage is TRBV7-8 and J usage is TRBJ2-7; TRBD2 aligns across 12 bases. CDR1 and CDR2 from the germline V gene are SGHVS and FQNEAQ. V was clipped by 1 base and J by 0 bases; unmatched bases: 13. This CDR3 is built from 20 residues. The CDR3 DNA sequence: TGTGCCAGCAGCTTAGTCGCCGTACCGGGACTAGCGGGCGCCTCCTACGAGCAGTACTTC. This translates into CASSLVAVPGLAGASYEQYF.

This clonotype was found a few times. The V and J genes are TRBV9 and TRBJ1-2, with D possibly matching TRBD1 (6 bases). The V gene lost 4 bases and the J gene lost 3 bases, with 19 bases spanning the gap. CDR1 and CDR2 from the germline V gene are SGDLS and YYNGEE. The CDR3 has 16 residues. The chain's CDR3 is CASSTLPPNRDYGYTF. As DNA, the CDR3 is TGTGCCAGCAGCACACTCCCACCAAACAGGGACTATGGCTACACCTTC.

The table lists this clonotype with many counts. The J gene is TRBJ2-3, the V gene TRBV11-2; 12 bases fit TRBD2. There are 15 residues in the CDR3. J was trimmed by 4 bases and V by 3 bases; bases with no gene match: 2. Germline V CDR1 and CDR2: SGHAT, FQNNGV. As DNA, the CDR3 is TGTGCCAGCAGCTTGCGACTAGCGGGAGCAGATACGCAGTATTTT. It is translated as CASSLRLAGADTQYF.

At least ten counts were recorded for this clonotype. J is TRBJ2-7 and V is TRBV19, with D perhaps matching TRBD2 (6 bases). The germline V gene has CDR1 LNHDA and CDR2 SQIVND (reference sequence). The CDR3 is made up of 13 amino acids. V lost 8 bases to trimming and J lost 7 bases, with 18 bases between them. CDR3 region: CASGVKIAGEQYF. The CDR3 coding sequence is TGTGCCAGTGGAGTGAAGATTGCGGGAGAGCAGTACTTC.

This clonotype was found many times. The chain joins TRBV4-1 to TRBJ2-3; a possible D gene is TRBD2 (6 bases). V lost 3 bases and J lost 5, with 15 bases in between. CDR3 length: 15 residues. CDR1 MGHRA and CDR2 YSYEKL come from the germline V gene. CDR3 protein: CASSQGGGMRDTQYF. The CDR3 region has the DNA TGCGCCAGCAGCCAGGGCGGCGGGATGAGAGATACGCAGTATTTT.